This T cell receptor (beta chain) was documented in a study of blood T cell repertoires in COVID-19. Background on the study: Italy, Spain and the United States were the sources of the convalescent and acute COVID-19 samples. Sources were T cells, B-cell-depleted T cells, or PBMCs; the material itself was cDNA or gDNA.

Germline V gene data show CDR1 as SGHRS and CDR2 as YFSETQ. This CDR3 has 14 amino acids. V gave up 3 bases and J gave up 2 bases, with 11 bases separating them. The sample holds one count of this clone. Original analysis: The assay estimated nucleated cells by amplifying reference gene primers. Generated by immunoSEQ multiplex PCR, the TCRdb table keeps only in-frame clones and is missing some. D and trimming were read from the DNA, whereas the V and J calls and clone size are those reported in that table. The table includes about 110,000 clones, roughly 81% detected once. The chain is built from TRBV5-1 and TRBJ2-5, with no clear D. Sequenced input: peripheral blood. The sequence was obtained from a man in his forties with acute or convalescent COVID-19. The chain's CDR3 is CASSYDKTQETQYF. In DNA form, the CDR3 reads TGCGCCAGCAGCTATGATAAAACACAAGAGACCCAGTACTTC.